These 2 T cell receptor beta chains share one sample of origin, sequenced in a study of regulatory dendritic cells for organ transplantation. Libraries were prepared by immunoSEQ multiplex PCR; TCRdb keeps only in-frame clonotypes and omits some of them. The sample carries 29,000 or so clones, 75% to 80% recorded once. The source material was memory CD4+ T cells from blood. The sample's subset: CD45RO+ memory T cells. These receptors came from a human donor in good health.

The chain employs TRBV7-9 and TRBJ2-1; 8 bases match TRBD2. Germline V gene data show CDR1 as SEHNR and CDR2 as FQNEAQ (reference sequence). V shed 4 bases, J shed 5 bases, and the junction held 7 bases outside the gene matches. The CDR3 extends over 15 amino acids. CDR3 DNA: TGTGCCAGCAGCTGGGGACTAGGGCCCCACAATGAGCAGTTCTTC. Residues: CASSWGLGPHNEQFF.

Note on this clone: A much larger clone differs by one base, so this may be a read error. J is TRBJ2-5 and V is TRBV27; TRBD1 matches 10 bases. CDR1 is MNHEY, CDR2 SMNVEV, per germline (reference sequence). Trimming cost V 5 bases and J 3 bases; bases outside gene matches: 3. The CDR3 extends over 14 amino acids. The CDR3 DNA is TGTGCCAGCAGTCCCGGGACAGGGGAAGAGACCCAGTACTTC. This translates into CASSPGTGEETQYF.